These 15 T cell receptor beta chains came from one sample sequenced in a study of beta chain features in type 1 diabetes. The study's findings and limits: Shorter TCRB CDR3s, moderately but significantly so, were found in Type 1 diabetes patients in all four CD4+ subsets.

For these TCRs, the target antigens are not known. The study reverse transcribed the entire isolated RNA, so it sequenced expressed TCRB transcripts. Measured with immunoSEQ multiplex PCR; TCRdb has only the in-frame clones, and not every one. The repertoire includes some 190,000 clones, 7.8% of them detected once, and more than 0.75% sits in the top ten. Sample: central memory CD4+ T cells from blood. All receptors come from a woman in her forties with type 1 diabetes.

This clone occurred many times. The V gene is TRBV28, the J gene TRBJ2-4; TRBD1 matches 9 bases. Trimming at V came to 6 bases and at J to 0 bases, leaving 6 bases not matched to a gene. The CDR3 runs to 16 residues. From germline, CDR1 is MDHEN and CDR2 SYDVKM. CDR3 coding DNA: TGTGCCAGCAGCCGCGACAGGGGGGGAGCCAAAAACATTCAGTACTTC. Its protein product is CASSRDRGGAKNIQYF.

Only a few counts were recorded for this clone. V is TRBV18 and J is TRBJ1-2; 7 bases fit TRBD1. V trimming: 4 bases; J trimming: 8 bases; junction bases outside the gene matches: 7. Germline lookup yields CDR1 KGHSH and CDR2 LQKENI. The CDR3 sequence is 13 residues long. CDR3 residues: CASSQNPTGGYTF. The CDR3 nucleotides are TGTGCCAGCTCACAGAACCCGACAGGGGGCTACACCTTC.

This clone was seen at least ten times. This chain connects TRBV5-4 to TRBJ2-5; 8 bases are a match to TRBD1. Germline V CDR1 and CDR2: SGHNT, YYREEE (reference sequence). Trimming at V came to 4 bases and at J to 4 bases, leaving 12 bases not matched to a gene. The CDR3 totals 16 residues. In DNA form, the CDR3 reads TGTGCCAGCAGCAGAACGACAGGGGCAGGAGGAGAGACCCAGTACTTC. This gives the protein CASSRTTGAGGETQYF.

This clone was detected only a few times. The V call is TRBV9, the J call TRBJ1-1; TRBD1 matches 8 bases. Germline V gene data show CDR1 as SGDLS and CDR2 as YYNGEE. V lost 4 bases, J lost 10 bases, and 18 bases stayed unmatched. The CDR3 runs 16 residues. CDR3 protein: CASSPSSGTGSPPAFF. The DNA for the CDR3 is TGTGCCAGCAGCCCCTCCTCCGGGACAGGTAGCCCGCCAGCTTTCTTT. The full variable domain, rest sourced from reference TRBV9 and TRBJ1-1, is DSGVTQTPKHLITATGQRVTLRCSPRSGDLSVYWYQQSLDQGLQFLIQYYNGEERAKGNILERFSAQQFPDLHSELNLSSLELGDSALYFCASSPSSGTGSPPAFFGQGTRLTVV.

The J gene is TRBJ1-1, the V gene TRBV6-1, with D possibly being TRBD1 (6 bases). From germline, CDR1 is MNHNS and CDR2 SASEGT. The V end lost 3 bases, the J end lost 5 bases, and 13 bases lay between the germline ends. There are 14 residues in the CDR3. The CDR3 DNA reads TGTGCCAGCAGTGAGGGCAGGGGTACGACTGAAGCTTTCTTT. Residues: CASSEGRGTTEAFF.

The rearrangement uses TRBV15 and TRBJ2-3; D is possibly TRBD1 (6 bases). V shed 5 bases and J shed 0 bases, with 6 bases lying between them. In germline, CDR1 is LNHNV, CDR2 YYDKDF (reference sequence). The CDR3 consists of 13 residues. The CDR3 region is CATSDRSTDTQYF. In nucleotides, the CDR3 is TGTGCCACCAGCGACAGGAGCACAGATACGCAGTATTTT. Full variable domain (rest looked up from reference TRBV15 and TRBJ2-3): DAMVIQNPRYQVTQFGKPVTLSCSQTLNHNVMYWYQQKSSQAPKLLFHYYDKDFNNEADTPDNFQSRRPNTSFCFLDIRSPGLGDTAMYLCATSDRSTDTQYFGPGTRLTVL.

This clone was counted only a few times. The CDR3 sequence: CASSTMGLNNQPQHF. CDR3 coding DNA: TGTGCCAGTAGTACGATGGGACTAAACAATCAGCCCCAGCATTTT. This sequence joins TRBV19 and TRBJ1-5; a weak D match, TRBD1 (5 bases). From germline, CDR1 is LNHDA and CDR2 SQIVND (reference sequence). V shed 4 bases and J shed 3 bases, with 13 bases lying between them. The CDR3 spans 15 residues.

This clone was picked up a small number of times. The chain has TRBV6-1 and TRBJ2-4, with D perhaps TRBD2 (5 bases). Germline CDR1 and CDR2: MNHNS and SASEGT. The length of the CDR3 is 15 residues. Trimming cost V 2 bases and J 8 bases, with 16 bases left between them. CDR3 in amino acids: CASSESPAPRDIQYF. Written as DNA, the CDR3 is TGTGCCAGCAGTGAAAGCCCGGCCCCGCGGGACATTCAGTACTTC.

The rearrangement links TRBV9 to TRBJ2-1; D is unclear. The CDR3 is 15 amino acids. Trimming shortened V by 4 bases and J by 0 bases, and 11 bases separated the two germline ends. In germline, CDR1 is SGDLS, CDR2 YYNGEE. The CDR3 sequence is CASSPRRSSYNEQFF. CDR3 nucleotide sequence: TGTGCCAGCAGCCCAAGACGGAGCTCCTACAATGAGCAGTTCTTC.

This clone was seen a few times. The J gene is TRBJ1-2, the V gene TRBV4-2, with D perhaps matching TRBD1 (6 bases). The V gene's germline CDR1 is LGHNA and CDR2 YNFKEQ. The CDR3 runs to 14 residues. The V gene lost 2 bases and the J gene lost 5 bases, with 12 bases spanning the gap. The DNA for the CDR3 is TGTGCCAGCAGCCAAACACAGGGATCTTATGGCTACACCTTC. This gives the protein CASSQTQGSYGYTF.

V usage is TRBV19 and J usage is TRBJ2-7; weak D call: TRBD1 (5 bases). V was pared by 8 bases and J by 0 bases, with 14 bases between. The CDR3 sequence is 14 residues long. Germline V gives CDR1 LNHDA, CDR2 SQIVND (reference sequence). The CDR3 DNA reads TGTGCCAGTTCAGACAGACCCAGCTCCTACGAGCAGTACTTC. Translating it yields CASSDRPSSYEQYF.

This clone was recorded many times. V is TRBV7-3 and J is TRBJ2-2, with 8 bases that match TRBD1. Per germline, CDR1 SGHTA and CDR2 FQGTGA. The trim removed 0 bases at V and 4 bases at J, leaving 7 bases unmatched. The length of the CDR3 is 17 residues. DNA of the CDR3: TGTGCCAGCAGCTTAACGTCGGACAGGGCTCGCACCGGGGAGCTGTTTTTT. Its translation is CASSLTSDRARTGELFF. Based on the CDR3 plus reference TRBV7-3 and TRBJ2-2, the full variable domain is GAGVSQTPSNKVTEKGKYVELRCDPISGHTALYWYRQSLGQGPEFLIYFQGTGAADDSGLPNDRFFAVRPEGSVSTLKIQRTERGDSAVYLCASSLTSDRARTGELFFGEGSRLTVL.

This chain links TRBV7-2 with TRBJ2-4, with D perhaps matching TRBD1 (6 bases). CDR1 and CDR2 (germline): SGHTA, FQGNSA. This CDR3 comprises 13 residues. Trimming took off 5 bases at V and 6 bases at J, with 11 bases between the two ends. The CDR3 loop reads CASSVDRINIQYF. For the CDR3, the DNA is TGTGCCAGCAGCGTGGACAGAATAAACATTCAGTACTTC.

The V call is TRBV15, the J call TRBJ1-2; D remains unclear. The germline V and J ends were trimmed by 0 bases and 6 bases, with 5 bases remaining between them. The CDR3 totals 12 residues. CDR1 is LNHNV, CDR2 YYDKDF, per germline (reference sequence). For the CDR3, the DNA is TGTGCCACCAGCAGAGATGAGGATGGCTACACCTTC. This gives the protein CATSRDEDGYTF.

This clone was seen a few times. J is TRBJ2-3 and V is TRBV29-1; possibly TRBD2 for D (7 bases). This CDR3 contains 16 residues. From germline, CDR1 is SQVTM and CDR2 ANQGSEA. Trimming cost V 6 bases and J 2 bases, with 21 bases left between them. The CDR3 nucleotides read TGCAGCGTGTTTGATAGGAGCGGGGACAACACAGATACGCAGTATTTT. This sequence encodes CSVFDRSGDNTDTQYF.